This T cell receptor beta chain was identified during a study of CXCR3-negative and CXCR3-positive naive CD8 T cells. Cells classed as naive CD8+ T cells were CD45RO-CCR7+CD27+CD95-. Comments on this clonotype: No antigen is known for it.

Study findings and constraints: CXCR3-positive naive cells carried more hydrophobic TRB CDR3s than CXCR3-negative naive cells did. With respect to TRBV-TRBJ usage, naive CXCR3-negative and CXCR3-positive cells were similar; memory differed. The study inferred TCR strength from TRB CDR3 properties and found comparable surface CD5 between naive subsets. Each naive subset displayed comparably high diversity, whereas memory CD8+ cells displayed much lower diversity.

The study made its TRB cDNA libraries by 5' RACE, adding UMI labels. Reprocessing the 5' RACE reads, TCRdb reports a single entry for every CDR3 protein and omits DNA. The table lists around 110,000 distinct CDR3 sequences, with approximately 0.38% in the top ten. This CDR3 comprises 13 residues. Germline lookup yields CDR1 MGHDK and CDR2 SYGVNS. The clonotype originates from a human donor in good health. Some clones in this sample may be carry-over from other donors' samples. The rearrangement links TRBV25-1 to TRBJ2-7; TCRdb's D call of TRBD1 is untestable without DNA. Sequencing was carried out using naive CXCR3+ CD8+ T cells from blood. Documented subset: CD45RO-CCR7+CD27+CD95- naive CD8+ T cells expressing CXCR3 (TNR3+). CDR3 sequence reads: CASSRDSSYEQYF.